Sequencing of this T cell receptor beta chain was carried out in a study of cytomegalovirus exposure and HLA in healthy donors. About the study: Of 398 genotyped donors, about 81% clustered with self-reported Caucasian donors. General study results and limits: The study carried out a later analysis of TCR beta sequences. It associated 15,000 to 20,000 of them with specific HLA alleles at a false discovery rate of 0.05. Some public TCRs appeared in many individuals, while most sequences were rare. Under in vitro conditions, a few CMV-associated chains were confirmed as specific for CMV antigens.

With 60 Vbeta and 13 Jbeta primers, the PCR was carried out. Measured with immunoSEQ multiplex PCR; TCRdb has only the in-frame clones, and not every one. The sample has about 130,000 clones; the top ten hold 1.5% to 2.5%. Trimming shortened V by 0 bases and J by 6 bases, and 13 bases separated the two germline ends. CDR1 and CDR2 (germline): SGDLS, YYNGEE. The CDR3 spans 16 residues. Concerning this clone: Its antigen is currently unknown.

The sequence was obtained from a woman aged 60-75 years in good health and CMV-seronegative. Sequencing used PBMCs. The rearrangement uses TRBV9 and TRBJ2-6; D is possibly TRBD2 (7 bases). This CDR3 is CASSVEGGREANVLTF. The CDR3 DNA reads TGTGCCAGCAGCGTAGAAGGGGGGAGGGAGGCCAACGTCCTGACTTTC.